The rows below give T cell receptor beta chains drawn from one sample of a study of blood T cell repertoires in COVID-19. This table comes from immunoSEQ multiplex PCR, and its TCRdb copy is limited to in-frame clones, with some not included. Here the sample spans approximately 75,000 clones, about 74% being singletons. The sequenced material came from peripheral blood. Source of these receptors: a human donor with acute or convalescent COVID-19. The donor label of this sample is uncertain. Both conserved end residues are part of each CDR3. A D gene is named only where the DNA matches it firmly. Only part of the rows carry a size: once, few, many, or a class if the clone is expanded.

DNA: TGTGCCAGTAGCGGGAGAGCGGTGGGCTACGAGCAGTACTTC; CDR3: CASSGRAVGYEQYF; J: TRBJ2-7; V: TRBV2; D: TRBD2; size: -
DNA: TGTGCTAGTGGTTTGTCCCCGGGACAGGGGGGATCCGGGGAGCTGTTTTTT; CDR3: CASGLSPGQGGSGELFF; J: TRBJ2-2; V: TRBV12-5; D: TRBD1; size: -
DNA: TGTGCCAGCAGTTCCCGCGCCCCTAGCACAGATACGCAGTATTTT; CDR3: CASSSRAPSTDTQYF; J: TRBJ2-3; V: TRBV6-2/TRBV6-3; D: -; size: -
DNA: TGTGCCACCAGCAGTGGGGGCGCAGTGAACACTGAAGCTTTCTTT; CDR3: CATSSGGAVNTEAFF; J: TRBJ1-1; V: TRBV15; D: -; size: -
DNA: TGTGCCAGCAGCTCCGGGACACACGGTGAAAAACTGTTTTTT; CDR3: CASSSGTHGEKLFF; J: TRBJ1-4; V: TRBV7-2; D: -; size: -
DNA: TGTGCCATCAGTGAAAGCCTCTATGGCTACACCTTC; CDR3: CAISESLYGYTF; J: TRBJ1-2; V: TRBV10-3; D: -; size: -
DNA: TGCGCCAGTAGTCAATCGAGAGCCGTCACAGGGGATACTGTAAGAATAAACACTGAAGCTTTCTTT; CDR3: CASSQSRAVTGDTVRINTEAFF; J: TRBJ1-1; V: TRBV23-1; D: TRBD1; size: few
DNA: TGCGCCAGCAGCTCGACTAGCGGAACGAACACCGGGGAGCTGTTTTTT; CDR3: CASSSTSGTNTGELFF; J: TRBJ2-2; V: TRBV5-1; D: TRBD2; size: -
DNA: TGTGCCAGCAGCCAATCACAATGGACTGAAGCTTTCTTT; CDR3: CASSQSQWTEAFF; J: TRBJ1-1; V: TRBV7-9; D: -; size: -
DNA: TGTGCCAGCAGTCGACAGGGGTTAACTGAAGCTTTCTTT; CDR3: CASSRQGLTEAFF; J: TRBJ1-1; V: TRBV28; D: TRBD1; size: -
DNA: TGTGCCAGCGCGGTGGGGGGGGACAGGCAGCCCCAGCATTTT; CDR3: CASAVGGDRQPQHF; J: TRBJ1-5; V: TRBV28; D: TRBD1; size: -
DNA: TGTGCCAGCAGCAAGCGACAGGGCACTGAAGCTTTCTTT; CDR3: CASSKRQGTEAFF; J: TRBJ1-1; V: TRBV7-2; D: TRBD1; size: -
DNA: TGTGCCAGCAGTCCCGGACTAGCGGGAACCGGGGAGCTGTTTTTT; CDR3: CASSPGLAGTGELFF; J: TRBJ2-2; V: TRBV28; D: TRBD2; size: -
DNA: TGTGCCAGCAGTTTTAGCGGGAGTGGTGGGGATACGCAGTATTTT; CDR3: CASSFSGSGGDTQYF; J: TRBJ2-3; V: TRBV7-3; D: TRBD2; size: -
DNA: TGTGCCAGCAGCGTAGAGGGAACAGGGGGGAACACTGAAGCTTTCTTT; CDR3: CASSVEGTGGNTEAFF; J: TRBJ1-1; V: TRBV9; D: TRBD1; size: few
DNA: TGCGCCAGCAAAGGGGAGGCTGACTATGGCTACACCTTC; CDR3: CASKGEADYGYTF; J: TRBJ1-2; V: TRBV5-1; D: -; size: -
DNA: TGTGCCAGCAGCCAAGCCGTTATGACAGGGGGCGGCTACACCTTC; CDR3: CASSQAVMTGGGYTF; J: TRBJ1-2; V: TRBV14; D: TRBD1; size: -
DNA: TGTGCCAGCAGCCATGTCGCGGGAGGGGGCCGAGAGCAGTACTTC; CDR3: CASSHVAGGGREQYF; J: TRBJ2-7; V: TRBV7-2; D: TRBD2; size: -
DNA: TGTGCCAGTAGTATTCCTGGACAGGCAACCTATGGCTACACCTTC; CDR3: CASSIPGQATYGYTF; J: TRBJ1-2; V: TRBV19; D: TRBD1; size: few
DNA: TGTGCCAGCAGCTCGGGACAGGCTACCTACAATGAGCAGTTCTTC; CDR3: CASSSGQATYNEQFF; J: TRBJ2-1; V: TRBV5-4; D: TRBD1; size: -
DNA: TGTGCCAGCAGTTTAGGGACAGGGGCCTCACCCCTCCACTTT; CDR3: CASSLGTGASPLHF; J: TRBJ1-6; V: TRBV28; D: TRBD1; size: -
DNA: TGTGCCAGCAGCGTGGGTGGAGGGAGATCTGAAAAACTGTTTTTT; CDR3: CASSVGGGRSEKLFF; J: TRBJ1-4; V: TRBV9; D: -; size: -
DNA: TGTGCCAGCAGTTCCACAGGGGGGATAAACTATGGCTACACCTTC; CDR3: CASSSTGGINYGYTF; J: TRBJ1-2; V: TRBV6-5; D: TRBD1; size: -
DNA: TGTGCCACCAGTGACACCACGGGACAGGGGGCCAATCAGCCCCAGCATTTT; CDR3: CATSDTTGQGANQPQHF; J: TRBJ1-5; V: TRBV24-1; D: TRBD1; size: once
DNA: TGTGCCAGCAGGCCCGGGACATTCAACACTGAAGCTTTCTTT; CDR3: CASRPGTFNTEAFF; J: TRBJ1-1; V: TRBV27; D: -; size: few
DNA: TGTGCCAGCCGCCCAGCGACTACCAGCACAGATACGCAGTATTTT; CDR3: CASRPATTSTDTQYF; J: TRBJ2-3; V: TRBV14; D: -; size: -